The 29 T cell receptor beta chains below were found in one sample sequenced in a study of Ad26.COV2.S vaccination and SARS-CoV-2 variants. Described treatment: around 19 received Ad26.COV2.S at low or high dose, single or two shots; several received placebo; per-sample allocation not given. Collection of samples fell on day 63 after the first vaccine or placebo injection. Repertoires were generated with immunoSEQ multiplex PCR, while TCRdb's copy carries only in-frame clones and drops some. The sample has just over 350,000 clones, roughly 84% seen once; the top ten hold approximately 3.5%. Sequenced material: peripheral blood, taken in a trial of Ad26.COV2.S vaccine versus placebo. The receptors were sampled from a person aged 18-65 years who received the Ad26.COV2.S COVID-19 vaccine or a placebo.

V is TRBV19 and J is TRBJ1-3; D not certain. Trimming pared 8 bases from V and 4 bases from J, leaving 6 bases between. The CDR3 consists of 11 residues. Germline assignment: CDR1 LNHDA and CDR2 SQIVND (reference sequence). The CDR3 spells CASGSGNTIYF. CDR3 DNA: TGTGCCAGTGGGTCCGGAAACACCATATATTTT.

This rearrangement joins TRBV6-1 to TRBJ2-2; D not resolved. The CDR3 sequence is 14 residues long. The ends were cut back, 2 bases at V and 6 bases at J, with 10 bases in the middle. The germline V gene has CDR1 MNHNS and CDR2 SASEGT. The DNA of the CDR3 is TGTGCCAGCAGTGAAAATAACACCCCCGGGGAGCTGTTTTTT. Protein product: CASSENNTPGELFF.

The rearrangement joins TRBV2 to TRBJ1-1; 11 positions match TRBD1. The CDR3 sequence is 13 residues long. The V gene's germline CDR1 is SNHLY and CDR2 FYNNEI. The trim removed 10 bases at V and 3 bases at J, leaving 4 bases unmatched. As DNA, the CDR3 is TGTGCCACCCTGGACAGGGGGCACACTGAAGCTTTCTTT. It encodes CATLDRGHTEAFF.

In nucleotides, the CDR3 is TGTGCCAGCAGTGAAGCGCGACAGTATAGCAATCAGCCCCAGCATTTT. Amino acid sequence: CASSEARQYSNQPQHF. The chain carries TRBV6-1 and TRBJ1-5; D might be TRBD1 (5 bases). Trimming shortened V by 0 bases and J by 0 bases, and 9 bases separated the two germline ends. The CDR3 sequence is 16 residues long. The germline CDR1 and CDR2 sequences are MNHNS and SASEGT.

For the CDR3, the DNA is TGCAGCGTTGAAGGGAACCGCTACGAGCAGTACTTC. This codes for CSVEGNRYEQYF. The chain is built from TRBV29-1 and TRBJ2-7; D unresolved. The V gene's germline CDR1 is SQVTM and CDR2 ANQGSEA. Trimming stripped 1 base from V and 3 bases from J, with 7 bases between. The CDR3 has 12 residues.

V and J are TRBV2 and TRBJ1-1; no clear D gene. The CDR3 length is 15 residues. Trimming removed 6 bases at V and 1 base at J, with 15 bases between. The germline V gene encodes CDR1 SNHLY and CDR2 FYNNEI. The CDR3 loop is CASRDKGRPNTEAFF. The CDR3 DNA follows: TGTGCCAGCAGGGATAAAGGGAGACCGAACACTGAAGCTTTCTTT.

This clone has only a few counts. The rearrangement uses TRBV18 and TRBJ1-5; D not certain. Germline-derived CDR1 and CDR2 are KGHSH and LQKENI. With 2 bases removed from V and 7 bases from J, the gap between germline ends came to 9 bases. This CDR3 has 13 amino acids. The CDR3 DNA follows: TGTGCCAGCTCACCAGTTGGCCCCCAGCCCCAGCATTTT. Residues: CASSPVGPQPQHF.

The chain recombines TRBV18 with TRBJ2-3, with D maybe TRBD1 (6 bases). This CDR3 has 16 amino acids. Germline CDR1 reads KGHSH; CDR2 reads LQKENI. The V and J ends lost 1 base and 2 bases respectively, with 13 bases between them. CDR3 sequence: CASSPLAGAITDTQYF. The CDR3 nucleotides are TGTGCCAGCTCACCACTGGCAGGGGCCATCACAGATACGCAGTATTTT.

This clone was picked up a small number of times. This chain links TRBV6-6 with TRBJ1-5; possibly TRBD1 for D (5 bases). Germline CDR1 MNHNY, CDR2 SVGAGI (reference sequence). V lost 6 bases and J lost 9, with 21 bases in between. The CDR3 is made up of 15 amino acids. The CDR3 DNA follows: TGTGCCAGCAGCCAAGGGACGGCCCCAGGGTGGCCCCAGCATTTT. Protein: CASSQGTAPGWPQHF.

For the CDR3, the DNA is TGTGCCAGTAGTATTTTACCGAGCGGCACCTACGAGCAGTACTTC. Encoded protein: CASSILPSGTYEQYF. The gene calls are TRBV19 and TRBJ2-7; weak D call: TRBD2 (5 bases). V was clipped by 3 bases and J by 2 bases, with 14 bases between them. The CDR3 is 15 amino acids. Germline V gene data show CDR1 as LNHDA and CDR2 as SQIVND (reference sequence).

The chain has TRBV14 and TRBJ1-2, with D possibly matching TRBD1 (5 bases). V lost 0 bases and J 7 bases, leaving 9 bases between the germline ends. The germline V gene encodes CDR1 SGHDN and CDR2 FVKESK. This CDR3 is built from 13 residues. The CDR3 spells CASSQDWGFGYTF. CDR3 nucleotides: TGTGCCAGCAGCCAAGATTGGGGGTTTGGCTACACCTTC. Based on the CDR3 plus reference TRBV14 and TRBJ1-2, the full variable domain is EAGVTQFPSHSVIEKGQTVTLRCDPISGHDNLYWYRRVMGKEIKFLLHFVKESKQDESGMPNNRFLAERTGGTYSTLKVQPAELEDSGVYFCASSQDWGFGYTFGSGTRLTVV.

The genes are TRBV19 and TRBJ1-5, with unresolved D. V was shortened by 6 bases and J by 5 bases, with 11 bases between the two germline ends. Looked up from germline, CDR1 is LNHDA and CDR2 is SQIVND (reference sequence). The CDR3 totals 13 residues. DNA for the CDR3: TGTGCCAGTAGAAGTAGAGGAGATCAGCCCCAGCATTTT. Protein sequence: CASRSRGDQPQHF.

This chain joins TRBV19 and TRBJ2-7; 9 nucleotides match TRBD1. The CDR3 covers 14 residues. Germline V gene sequence: CDR1 LNHDA, CDR2 SQIVND (reference sequence). Trimming at V came to 9 bases and at J to 4 bases, leaving 10 bases not matched to a gene. DNA for the CDR3: TGTGCCAGCTCCGACAGGGGGGTAGGATACGAGCAGTACTTC. This encodes CASSDRGVGYEQYF.

V gene TRBV5-5 combines with J gene TRBJ2-2; D remains ambiguous. This CDR3 has 15 residues. V was clipped by 2 bases and J by 5 bases, with 13 bases between them. Germline V gene data show CDR1 as SGHKS and CDR2 as YYEKEE (reference sequence). The CDR3 DNA is TGTGCCAGCAGCTTTGACTCAGGCCCTACCGGGGAGCTGTTTTTT. Protein sequence: CASSFDSGPTGELFF.

This clone was observed a few times. The chain recombines TRBV3-1 (or the pseudogene TRBV3-2) with TRBJ2-7; 12 bases agree with TRBD2. The junction had 1 base not matched to a gene; V was cut back by 3 bases and J by 1 base. This CDR3 has 15 amino acids. CDR1 and CDR2 (germline): LGHDT, YNNKEL (reference sequence). The CDR3 nucleotides read TGTGCCAGCAGCCACGGACTAGCGGGGTCCTACGAGCAGTACTTC. It codes for CASSHGLAGSYEQYF.

This chain links TRBV7-2 with TRBJ2-3; no reliable D call. The V and J ends lost 1 base and 4 bases respectively, with 9 bases between them. The germline CDR1 and CDR2 sequences are SGHTA and FQGNSA. The CDR3 runs 14 residues. The CDR3 DNA follows: TGTGCCAGCAGCTTAGTGTGGGCCTCAGATACGCAGTATTTT. It is translated as CASSLVWASDTQYF.

The chain has TRBV7-9 and TRBJ2-7, with 9 bases aligning to TRBD1. The germline gives CDR1 SEHNR, CDR2 FQNEAQ (reference sequence). This CDR3 has 15 amino acids. V was pared by 3 bases and J by 3 bases, with 6 bases of the junction left unmatched. In DNA form, the CDR3 reads TGTGCCAGCAGCTTCTCTAGGACAGGGGACTACGAGCAGTACTTC. It specifies CASSFSRTGDYEQYF.

The genes are TRBV28 and TRBJ2-3; the match to TRBD2 covers 12 bases. CDR3 length: 19 residues. Trimming took 1 base from V and 5 from J; bases not matched to a gene: 13. Germline V CDR1 and CDR2: MDHEN, SYDVKM. DNA of the CDR3: TGTGCCAGCAGTTTATCTAGCGGGAGGGCCGGATTAATTCGAGATACGCAGTATTTT. Residues: CASSLSSGRAGLIRDTQYF.

The chain has TRBV18 and TRBJ2-7, with D possibly TRBD2 on 6 matching bases. V dropped 6 bases and J dropped 7 bases, with 25 bases sitting between them. Germline-derived CDR1 and CDR2 are KGHSH and LQKENI. This CDR3 spans 16 amino acids. CDR3 sequence (DNA): TGTGCCAGCTCCCAAAGACCGGGACTGGGGACGGGGGAGCAGTACTTC. As protein: CASSQRPGLGTGEQYF.

This clone was counted many times. The chain has TRBV20-1 and TRBJ1-2; no firm D call. V was cut by 6 bases and J by 0 bases, with 23 bases left in between. Germline-derived CDR1 and CDR2 are DFQATT and SNEGSKA (reference sequence). CDR3 length: 17 amino acids. In DNA form, the CDR3 reads TGCAGTGCCAGTACCCCCATCAGGAAACAGACTAACTATGGCTACACCTTC. Translating gives CSASTPIRKQTNYGYTF.

The chain uses TRBV27 and TRBJ1-2; perhaps TRBD1 as D (6 bases). The CDR3 consists of 13 residues. The germline gives CDR1 MNHEY, CDR2 SMNVEV (reference sequence). Trimming pared 3 bases from V and 7 bases from J, leaving 12 bases between. Written as DNA, the CDR3 is TGTGCCAGCAGTTTTGGGGGCGGCGGTGGCTACACCTTC. Protein product: CASSFGGGGGYTF.

This clone was counted once. V usage is TRBV5-1 and J usage is TRBJ1-1; the D is unclear. This CDR3 region has 15 residues. Germline V CDR1 and CDR2: SGHRS, YFSETQ. The ends were cut back, 0 bases at V and 1 base at J, with 10 bases in the middle. CDR3 amino acids: CASSLGPVGNTEAFF. The CDR3 DNA follows: TGCGCCAGCAGCTTGGGGCCCGTGGGGAACACTGAAGCTTTCTTT.

The genes are TRBV9 and TRBJ2-3; 10 nucleotides agree with TRBD2. The germline gives CDR1 SGDLS, CDR2 YYNGEE. CDR3 length: 17 amino acids. J lost 8 bases, V lost 0 bases, and 12 bases had no gene match. The CDR3 protein is CASSVGTSGVEGGTQYF. CDR3 DNA: TGTGCCAGCAGCGTAGGAACTAGCGGGGTAGAAGGTGGTACGCAGTATTTT.

V gene TRBV7-9 combines with J gene TRBJ2-1, with D uncertain. CDR1 SEHNR and CDR2 FQNEAQ come from the germline V gene (reference sequence). V lost 5 bases, J lost 4 bases, and 15 bases lay in between. The CDR3 sequence is 15 residues long. As DNA, the CDR3 is TGTGCCAGCAGCCCCCTCGGGCAGGAATACAATGAGCAGTTCTTC. This encodes CASSPLGQEYNEQFF.

The CDR3 region has the DNA TGTGCCAGTAGTACCCGACTAGCGGGAGGGCCCGGGGAGCTGTTTTTT. Encoded protein: CASSTRLAGGPGELFF. The chain joins TRBV19 to TRBJ2-2; 14 bases align to TRBD2. The V segment lost 4 bases and the J segment 6 bases; nucleotides outside the gene matches: 4. The CDR3 totals 16 residues. The V gene's germline CDR1 is LNHDA and CDR2 SQIVND (reference sequence).

V usage is TRBV14 and J usage is TRBJ2-1, with 11 positions matching TRBD2. V lost 0 bases and J lost 7; bases outside the gene matches: 8. Germline V gene lookup returns CDR1 SGHDN and CDR2 FVKESK. The CDR3 is 17 residues long. The DNA of the CDR3 is TGTGCCAGCAGCCAAGACTTTAGCGGGAGGGCGAGGAATGAGCAGTTCTTC. The encoded protein is CASSQDFSGRARNEQFF.

The chain couples TRBV28 to TRBJ1-3, with a weak D call TRBD1 (5 bases). The CDR3 has 13 amino acids. V was pared by 6 bases and J by 4 bases, with 10 bases between. CDR1 is MDHEN, CDR2 SYDVKM, per germline. The CDR3 reads CASSRDRGNTIYF. The CDR3 DNA is TGTGCCAGCAGCCGGGACCGCGGAAACACCATATATTTT.

V gene TRBV10-2 combines with J gene TRBJ1-1; 9 positions agree with TRBD1. The CDR3 is 15 residues long. From germline, CDR1 is WSHSY and CDR2 SAAADI. The ends lost 8 bases at V and 5 bases at J; junction bases unmatched: 12. The CDR3 here is CASARTGAPGTEAFF. For the CDR3, the DNA is TGCGCCAGCGCCAGGACAGGGGCCCCGGGAACTGAAGCTTTCTTT.

This clone showed up just a few times. The V gene is TRBV19, the J gene TRBJ2-3; no clear D gene. Trimming removed 5 bases at V and 0 bases at J, with 12 bases between. Germline V gene sequence: CDR1 LNHDA, CDR2 SQIVND (reference sequence). The CDR3 sequence is 15 residues long. CDR3 loop: CASSQDQTSTDTQYF. CDR3 sequence (DNA): TGTGCCAGTAGTCAGGACCAGACTAGCACAGATACGCAGTATTTT.